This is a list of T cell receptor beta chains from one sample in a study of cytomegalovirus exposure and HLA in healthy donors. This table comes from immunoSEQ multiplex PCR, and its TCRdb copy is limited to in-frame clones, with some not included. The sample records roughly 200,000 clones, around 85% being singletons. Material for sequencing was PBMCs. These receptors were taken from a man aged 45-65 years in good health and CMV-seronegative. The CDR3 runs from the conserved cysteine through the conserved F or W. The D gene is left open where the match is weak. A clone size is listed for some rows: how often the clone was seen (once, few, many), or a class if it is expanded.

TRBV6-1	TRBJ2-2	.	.	TGTGCCAGCAGTGATAAGGGGGACACCGGGGAGCTGTTTTTT	CASSDKGDTGELFF
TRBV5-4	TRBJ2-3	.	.	TGTGCCAGCAGCTTATGGATCGAGGGTGCGACAGATACGCAGTATTTT	CASSLWIEGATDTQYF
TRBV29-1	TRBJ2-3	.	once	TGCAGCGCCCCAAGGGGGACAGATACGCAGTATTTT	CSAPRGTDTQYF
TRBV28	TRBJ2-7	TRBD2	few	TGTGCCAGCAGGCCGACTAGCGGGGGCTCCTACGAGCAGTACTTC	CASRPTSGGSYEQYF
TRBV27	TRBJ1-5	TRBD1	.	TGTGCCAGCAGTCCCTGGACAGGGGGTCAGCCCCAGCATTTT	CASSPWTGGQPQHF
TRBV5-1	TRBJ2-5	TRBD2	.	TGCGCCTCAAAGGCGGGGGAAGAGCAGTACTTC	CASKAGEEQYF
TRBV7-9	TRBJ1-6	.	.	TGTGCCAGCAGCTTTGAACGGTCCCCGGGTTCACCCCTCCACTTT	CASSFERSPGSPLHF
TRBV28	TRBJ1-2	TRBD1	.	TGTGCCAGCATCTCTCGCCGGACAGGGTCGACTGTTAACTATGGCTACACCTTC	CASISRRTGSTVNYGYTF
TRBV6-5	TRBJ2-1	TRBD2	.	TGTGCCAGCAGCTCGACTAGCAGTGAGCAGTTCTTC	CASSSTSSEQFF
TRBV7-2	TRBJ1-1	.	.	TGTGCCAGCAGTACTTTCTTGGACACCACCGTCGCTGAAGCTTTCTTT	CASSTFLDTTVAEAFF
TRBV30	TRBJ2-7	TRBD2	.	TGTGCCTGGAGCGAAGGACTAGCGGGATGGAGCGAGCAGTACTTC	CAWSEGLAGWSEQYF
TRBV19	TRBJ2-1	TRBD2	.	TGTGCCAGTGTGGGGGGTGGGAGGGCCAACTCCTACAATGAGCAGTTCTTC	CASVGGGRANSYNEQFF
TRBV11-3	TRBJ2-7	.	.	TGTGCCAGCAGCTCATCGGGTTACGAGCAGTACTTC	CASSSSGYEQYF
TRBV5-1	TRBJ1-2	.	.	TGCGCCAGCAGCTTGGCCGGGGAGTCTTATGGCTACACCTTC	CASSLAGESYGYTF
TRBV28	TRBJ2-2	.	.	TGTGCCAGCGTCCGGGACTTACCCGCGAACACCGGGGAGCTGTTTTTT	CASVRDLPANTGELFF
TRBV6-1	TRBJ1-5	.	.	TGTGCCAGCAGTGACAACAGGGCTAGCAATCAGCCCCAGCATTTT	CASSDNRASNQPQHF
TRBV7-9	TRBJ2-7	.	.	TGTGCCAGCAGCTTAGGTTACTCCGGAGGTTACGCCTACGAGCAGTACTTC	CASSLGYSGGYAYEQYF
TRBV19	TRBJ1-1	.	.	TGTGCCAGTAGTGCTCAGTTGAACATGAACACTGAAGCTTTCTTT	CASSAQLNMNTEAFF
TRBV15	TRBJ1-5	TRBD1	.	TGTGCCACCAGCATTGACAGGGGAGGTCAGCCCCAGCATTTT	CATSIDRGGQPQHF
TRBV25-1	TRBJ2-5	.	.	TGTGCCAGCGGAAGCACAGGGAAAACTGAGACCCAGTACTTC	CASGSTGKTETQYF
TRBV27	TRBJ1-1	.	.	TGTGCCAGCCCCTCTGGCGGGCCGGGGACTGAAGCTTTCTTT	CASPSGGPGTEAFF
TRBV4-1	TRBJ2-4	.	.	TGCGCCAGCAGCCAAGACCGTCAACAGGCGAAACTAGCCAAAAACATTCAGTACTTC	CASSQDRQQAKLAKNIQYF
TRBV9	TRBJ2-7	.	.	TGTGCCAGCAGCGGGGGGGGGACAGGAGCTTACGAGCAGTACTTC	CASSGGGTGAYEQYF